The clone carrying this TCR beta chain was recorded many times. Its antigen remains unknown. These data originate in a study of regulatory T cells in long-lasting Graves disease. Construction of TCR beta libraries relied on iRepertoire HTBI primers and on Arm-PCR targeting CDR3 regions. The authors' processing: Sample data revealed under 75 TRBV and under 15 TRBJ segments. One entry per CDR3 protein results from TCRdb running MiXCR on the multiplex PCR reads. The V and J calls follow TCRdb's processing rather than the paper's. The data contain around 420,000 distinct CDR3 sequences, roughly 16% of them seen just once; the ten biggest clones take up 22%. Time point: newly diagnosed GD, antithyroid drugs for less than 3 months. After RNA was extracted from PBMCs, the TCR library was made from it. Study-level points and caveats: Persistent Graves' patients possessed reduced TCR diversity relative to recently diagnosed ones. Because few samples were included, accuracy may have been lower.

V lost 7 bases and J lost 1, with 14 bases in between. Per the germline V gene, CDR1 is SGHRS and CDR2 is YFSETQ. The CDR3 is 14 amino acids. This sequence originates from a female donor with Graves disease. Here the sequenced sample was peripheral blood mononuclear cells (PBMCs), taken at new diagnosis, from a patient treated with antithyroid drugs. The genes are TRBV5-1 and TRBJ1-1; no clear D. The CDR3 reads CASRVRAPNTEAFF. Written as DNA, the CDR3 is TGCGCCAGCCGAGTGCGGGCCCCGAACACTGAAGCTTTCTTT.